This entry lists 3 T cell receptor beta chains sequenced from one sample in a study of a mutant IDH1 vaccine in newly diagnosed glioma. Their antigens are not known. The time point: week 35, safety follow-up. All doses held 300 ug of mutant IDH1 20-mer peptide, with topical imiquimod. TCRdb's copy holds only in-frame clones and misses some; the assay was immunoSEQ multiplex PCR. The sample consists of 30,000 to 40,000 clones, roughly 75% of them appearing once. The sequencing used PBMCs, collected from a glioma patient whose treatment included an IDH1 peptide vaccine. The receptor source for this set is a man aged 35-49 years with glioma. Some clones in this sample may be carry-over from other donors' samples.

The chain uses TRBV29-1 and TRBJ2-7; 12 bases fit TRBD1. Germline-derived CDR1 and CDR2 are SQVTM and ANQGSEA. The trim removed 6 bases at V and 5 bases at J, leaving 8 bases unmatched. This CDR3 has 14 amino acids. The CDR3 sequence is CSVDGTGGVHEQYF. CDR3 bases: TGCAGCGTGGACGGGACAGGGGGCGTTCACGAGCAGTACTTC.

The chain couples TRBV15 to TRBJ1-5; D remains unclear. The V end was cut by 0 bases, the J end by 0 bases, with 6 bases between. Germline CDR1 reads LNHNV; CDR2 reads YYDKDF (reference sequence). The CDR3 contains 15 residues. This CDR3 reads CATSREGNSNQPQHF. Here the CDR3 DNA reads TGTGCCACCAGCAGAGAAGGAAATAGCAATCAGCCCCAGCATTTT. The complete variable domain, with remaining parts taken from reference TRBV15 and TRBJ1-5, reads DAMVIQNPRYQVTQFGKPVTLSCSQTLNHNVMYWYQQKSSQAPKLLFHYYDKDFNNEADTPDNFQSRRPNTSFCFLDIRSPGLGDTAMYLCATSREGNSNQPQHFGDGTRLSIL.

The rearrangement uses TRBV5-6 and TRBJ2-1; 8 bases line up with TRBD2. Looked up from germline, CDR1 is SGHDT and CDR2 is YYEEEE. The J segment lost 7 bases and the V segment lost 4 bases, leaving 7 bases of the junction unmatched. CDR3 size: 14 residues. CDR3 amino acids: CASSRGRPINEQFF. CDR3 DNA sequence: TGTGCCAGCAGCCGCGGGAGGCCTATAAATGAGCAGTTCTTC.